This T cell receptor (beta chain) was recovered during a study of early stage breast cancer tumors. Findings of the study overall: Compared with adjacent normal breast tissue, tumors showed around 2.7-fold greater T cell density and higher clonality. Commonly generated sequences made up most enriched TCRB sequences shared between patients.

Comments on this clone: Antigen specificity is unknown.

Produced via immunoSEQ multiplex PCR; TCRdb's table is partial and in-frame only. This table has approximately 48,000 clones, about 90% appearing once. V dropped 4 bases and J dropped 5 bases, with 11 bases sitting between them. This CDR3 comprises 14 residues. In germline, CDR1 is LGHNA, CDR2 YNFKEQ. The source of this sequence is a person aged 70 to 79 with breast cancer. This chain uses TRBV4-2 with TRBJ1-4, with D perhaps TRBD1 (5 bases). The sample was blood. CDR3 nucleotide sequence: TGTGCCAGCAGCCGCGGGACCGAGAATGAAAAACTGTTTTTT. Protein: CASSRGTENEKLFF.